The 12 T cell receptor beta chains below come from one sample, sequenced in a study of cytomegalovirus exposure and HLA in healthy donors. Vbeta (60) and Jbeta (13) primers were used in the PCR. Generated by immunoSEQ multiplex PCR, the TCRdb table keeps only in-frame clones and is missing some. Here the sample spans around 170,000 clones, around 85% being singletons. Source material: PBMCs. The receptors were gathered from a man aged 45-60 years in good health and CMV-seropositive.

The V and J genes are TRBV7-8 and TRBJ2-2; TRBD1 is a possible D gene (7 bases). V was shortened by 5 bases and J by 7 bases, with 17 bases between the two germline ends. CDR3 size: 15 residues. The germline V gene has CDR1 SGHVS and CDR2 FQNEAQ. The CDR3 loop reads CASSPVEGAVGELFF. Here the CDR3 DNA reads TGTGCCAGCAGCCCGGTGGAGGGGGCGGTCGGGGAGCTGTTTTTT.

The chain employs TRBV5-1 and TRBJ1-2; 8 nucleotides line up with TRBD1. Germline V lookup: CDR1 SGHRS, CDR2 YFSETQ. V trimming: 0 bases; J trimming: 4 bases; junction bases outside the gene matches: 5. This CDR3 has 15 amino acids. The CDR3 region has the DNA TGCGCCAGCAGCTTGGGGACAGGGTCGAGCTATGGCTACACCTTC. This gives the protein CASSLGTGSSYGYTF.

The CDR3 DNA is TGTGCCAGTAGAGCCAGGGGGCCCTTTACGGACACTGAAGCTTTCTTT. Protein product: CASRARGPFTDTEAFF. The chain uses TRBV19 and TRBJ1-1; 8 nucleotides agree with TRBD1. The trim removed 6 bases at V and 3 bases at J, leaving 12 bases unmatched. The CDR3 consists of 16 residues. Per germline, CDR1 LNHDA and CDR2 SQIVND (reference sequence).

The chain is built from TRBV5-1 and TRBJ2-1; D is undetermined. The germline V gene has CDR1 SGHRS and CDR2 YFSETQ. The ends were cut back, 2 bases at V and 1 base at J, with 10 bases in the middle. CDR3 length: 15 residues. The CDR3 protein is CASSLSVQSYNEQFF. The DNA for the CDR3 is TGCGCCAGCAGCTTAAGCGTACAATCCTACAATGAGCAGTTCTTC.

This clone was seen more than once but under ten times. The rearrangement links TRBV9 to TRBJ2-5; the D gene is possibly TRBD2 (5 bases). The CDR3 contains 15 residues. Trimming took off 4 bases at V and 0 bases at J, with 13 bases between the two ends. The germline CDR1 and CDR2 sequences are SGDLS and YYNGEE. CDR3 bases: TGTGCCAGCAGCCAACTCGGAGGATACCAAGAGACCCAGTACTTC. Residues: CASSQLGGYQETQYF.

The CDR3 sequence is CASSRLAGGDEQYF. DNA for the CDR3: TGCGCCAGCAGCCGACTAGCGGGAGGTGACGAGCAGTACTTC. V is TRBV5-1 and J is TRBJ2-7; the match to TRBD2 covers 13 bases. The CDR3 runs 14 residues. V shed 4 bases and J 5 bases; nucleotides not matched to a gene: 3. The germline gives CDR1 SGHRS, CDR2 YFSETQ.

This chain links TRBV9 with TRBJ2-3; the D gene is possibly TRBD2 (6 bases). The germline CDR1 and CDR2 sequences are SGDLS and YYNGEE. V was trimmed by 0 bases and J by 2 bases, leaving 10 bases between them. The CDR3 is 15 residues long. As DNA, the CDR3 is TGTGCCAGCAGCGTAGTAGCGGCCCTCACAGATACGCAGTATTTT. Its protein product is CASSVVAALTDTQYF.

This clone appeared a few times. This chain joins TRBV27 and TRBJ1-1; D remains unclear. There are 12 residues in the CDR3. CDR1 is MNHEY and CDR2 is SMNVEV in the germline V gene (reference sequence). V was clipped by 5 bases and J by 4 bases, with 8 bases between them. CDR3 bases: TGTGCCAGCAGTGCGGGCGGCACTGAAGCTTTCTTT. Amino acids: CASSAGGTEAFF.

The count of this clone is one. The chain employs TRBV27 and TRBJ2-1, with TRBD2 matching over 9 bases. Germline V gene data show CDR1 as MNHEY and CDR2 as SMNVEV (reference sequence). CDR3 length equals 12 residues. The J segment lost 9 bases and the V segment lost 8 bases, leaving 5 bases of the junction unmatched. CDR3 nucleotides: TGTGCCAGCGGAGCGGGAGGTAGTGAGCAGTTCTTC. Its translation: CASGAGGSEQFF.

This clone was counted a few times. This rearrangement joins TRBV11-2 to TRBJ1-5, with 9 bases matching TRBD1. The germline V gene has CDR1 SGHAT and CDR2 FQNNGV. Trimming at V came to 1 base and at J to 5 bases, leaving 0 bases not matched to a gene. The CDR3 sequence is 14 residues long. In DNA form, the CDR3 reads TGTGCCAGCAGCTTAGGACAGGGGGATCAGCCCCAGCATTTT. Amino acid sequence: CASSLGQGDQPQHF.

CDR3 nucleotides: TGTGCCTGGAGTCCCCCCCTCCGGGACAGGGGGCCGTGGGGCAATCAGCCCCAGCATTTT. It encodes CAWSPPLRDRGPWGNQPQHF. The chain is built from TRBV30 and TRBJ1-5; 12 positions agree with TRBD1. The CDR3 is 20 amino acids. The trim removed 2 bases at V and 2 bases at J, leaving 16 bases unmatched. Germline CDR1 is GTSNPN and CDR2 is SVGIG (reference sequence). The entire variable domain, with the rest obtained from reference TRBV30 and TRBJ1-5, is as follows: SQTIHQWPATLVQPVGSPLSLECTVEGTSNPNLYWYRQAAGRGLQLLFYSVGIGQISSEVPQNLSASRPQDRQFILSSKKLLLSDSGFYLCAWSPPLRDRGPWGNQPQHFGDGTRLSIL.

The chain combines TRBV29-1 with TRBJ2-2, with 8 positions matching TRBD2. Germline V CDR1 and CDR2: SQVTM, ANQGSEA. CDR3 length equals 14 residues. Losses at the gene ends were 5 bases for V and 5 bases for J; bases not matched to a gene: 7. CDR3 sequence reads: CSVTPGGGTGELFF. CDR3 sequence (DNA): TGCAGCGTTACGCCGGGAGGGGGAACCGGGGAGCTGTTTTTT.